This TCR beta chain appears in the sequencing data of a study of T cells after posttransplantation cyclophosphamide. The study's findings and limits: Later post-transplant blood repertoires were often dominated by donor CD8+ memory clones.

This clone came up many times. What it binds is unknown. The germline gives CDR1 MNHEY, CDR2 SVGAGI. V was clipped by 7 bases and J by 6 bases, with 16 bases between them. The CDR3 runs 15 residues. The repertoire was sequenced with immunoSEQ multiplex PCR; TCRdb's copy has only in-frame clones and lacks some. The profile covers about 30,000 clones, none occurring a single time. The sequenced material came from PBMCs. This clonotype was sampled from a woman aged 55-75 years in good health, CMV-negative, and a related stem cell transplant donor. V is TRBV6-5 and J is TRBJ1-6, with D possibly matching TRBD1 (6 bases). The CDR3, as DNA: TGTGCCAGCAATCGGCGCCGGGACACTAATTCACCCCTCCACTTT. Residues: CASNRRRDTNSPLHF.